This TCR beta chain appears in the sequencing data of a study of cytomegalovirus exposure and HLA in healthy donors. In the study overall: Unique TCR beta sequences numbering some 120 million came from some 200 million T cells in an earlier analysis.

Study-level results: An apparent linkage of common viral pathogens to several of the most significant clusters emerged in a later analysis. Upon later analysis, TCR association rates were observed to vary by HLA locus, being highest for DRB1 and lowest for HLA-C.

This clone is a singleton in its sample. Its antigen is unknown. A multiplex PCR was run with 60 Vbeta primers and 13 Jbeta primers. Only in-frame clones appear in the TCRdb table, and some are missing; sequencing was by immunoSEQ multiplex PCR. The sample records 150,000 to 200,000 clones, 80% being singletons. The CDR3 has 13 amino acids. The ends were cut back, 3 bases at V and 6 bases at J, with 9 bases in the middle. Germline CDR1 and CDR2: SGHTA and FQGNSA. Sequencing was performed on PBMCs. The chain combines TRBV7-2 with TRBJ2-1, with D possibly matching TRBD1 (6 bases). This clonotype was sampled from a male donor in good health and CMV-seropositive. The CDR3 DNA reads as TGTGCCAGCAGCTTCAGGGGTCTCAATGAGCAGTTCTTC. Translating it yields CASSFRGLNEQFF.